These 11 T cell receptor beta chains share one sample of origin, sequenced in a study of T cell repertoires in cytomegalovirus infection. One entry per CDR3 protein, called by TCRdb with MiXCR from the reads. Here the sample spans about 600,000 distinct CDR3 sequences, 20% to 25% being singletons. The sample comprised CD8+ T cells from PBMCs. The receptors originated from a human donor in good health (CMV status not recorded). Some clones in this sample may be carry-over from other donors' samples.

This clonotype was seen a handful of times. The chain combines TRBV29-1 with TRBJ1-1; D unresolved. Germline V lookup: CDR1 SQVTM, CDR2 ANQGSEA. This CDR3 is 10 amino acids long. CDR3 region: CTALNTEAFF. Here the CDR3 DNA reads TGCACAGCGCTGAACACTGAAGCTTTCTTT.

This chain connects TRBV3-1 to TRBJ1-5; no firm D call. The CDR3 is 14 residues long. Germline CDR1 and CDR2: LGHDT and YNNKEL (reference sequence). V dropped 4 bases and J dropped 3 bases, with 10 bases sitting between them. This chain's CDR3 is CASSPSGFNQPQHF. The CDR3 region has the DNA TGTGCCAGCAGCCCTTCTGGGTTCAATCAGCCCCAGCATTTT.

The sample holds a few counts of this clonotype. The chain joins TRBV5-3 to TRBJ2-7; 8 nucleotides match TRBD1. TRBV5-3 is treated as an ORF (open reading frame) with a function not yet certain. This CDR3 has 13 amino acids. Germline trimming cut 8 bases from V and 3 bases from J; bases unmatched to any gene: 7. The CDR3 loop reads CARFPGQDYEQYV. The DNA for the CDR3 is TGTGCCAGGTTCCCGGGACAGGACTACGAGCAGTACGTC.

This clonotype appeared a few times. This chain uses TRBV7-2 with TRBJ2-2, with D perhaps matching TRBD1 (5 bases). The CDR3 is 18 amino acids. Germline V gene data show CDR1 as SGHTA and CDR2 as FQGNSA. Trimming stripped 2 bases from V and 2 bases from J, with 18 bases between. CDR3 coding DNA: TGTGCCAGCAGCTTATCCCGCTCGTGGACACTAAACACCGGGGAGCTGTTTTTT. Amino acids: CASSLSRSWTLNTGELFF.

This clonotype occurred a few times. V and J are TRBV4-3 and TRBJ1-4; weak D call: TRBD1 (5 bases). Trimming stripped 3 bases from V and 6 bases from J, with 11 bases between. The CDR3 covers 14 residues. Germline V lookup: CDR1 LGHNA, CDR2 YSLEER. The CDR3: CASSHGTVDEKLFF. The CDR3 DNA reads TGCGCCAGCAGCCACGGGACTGTAGATGAAAAACTGTTTTTT.

This clonotype has more than one count but fewer than ten. Compared with germline, one end of the junction differs, possibly owing to a read error. The J gene is TRBJ2-5, the V gene TRBV7-9; possible D gene TRBD2, 5 bases. The germline CDR1 and CDR2 sequences are SEHNR and FQNEAQ (reference sequence). The CDR3 is made up of 15 amino acids. The CDR3 reads CAISDFQEDRETQYF. The DNA for the CDR3 is TGTGCCATCAGCGACTTTCAGGAGGATAGAGAGACCCAGTACTTC.

Only a few counts were recorded for this clonotype. This chain connects TRBV15 to TRBJ2-3; D possibly uses TRBD1 or TRBD2 (5 bases each). The germline V gene has CDR1 LNHNV and CDR2 YYDKDF (reference sequence). There are 15 residues in the CDR3. The V and J ends lost 1 base and 2 bases respectively, with 10 bases between them. Written as DNA, the CDR3 is TGTGCCACCAGCAGAGTCCCGGGGACCACAGATACGCAGTATTTT. This translates into CATSRVPGTTDTQYF.

V is TRBV20-1 and J is TRBJ2-1; TRBD1 matches 9 bases. Germline assignment: CDR1 DFQATT and CDR2 SNEGSKA (reference sequence). V lost 5 bases and J lost 9; bases outside the gene matches: 8. This CDR3 spans 13 amino acids. CDR3 sequence: CSAPGTGRREQFF. CDR3 coding DNA: TGCAGTGCTCCCGGGACAGGGCGGCGTGAGCAGTTCTTC.

A word on this clonotype: A read error may be the cause here, since a much bigger clone is one base away. The chain uses TRBV7-6 and TRBJ2-1; TRBD2 matches 10 bases. The trim removed 8 bases at V and 4 bases at J, leaving 5 bases unmatched. Germline lookup yields CDR1 SGHVS and CDR2 FNYEAQ. The CDR3 is made up of 14 amino acids. The CDR3 protein is CASCPSGGYNEQFF. DNA for the CDR3: TGTGCCAGCTGCCCTAGCGGGGGATACAATGAGCAGTTCTTC.

This chain connects TRBV23-1 to TRBJ2-7, with 9 bases fitting TRBD1. TRBV23-1 carries the ORF label, with uncertain function. The CDR3 runs to 18 residues. Trimming removed 2 bases from V and 4 bases from J; junction bases left unmatched: 15. CDR3: CASSQGTSLVQGAYEQYV. Written as DNA, the CDR3 is TGCGCCAGCAGTCAAGGGACGTCGTTGGTACAGGGGGCTTACGAGCAGTACGTC.

The chain carries TRBV2 and TRBJ2-6; tentatively, D is TRBD1 (6 bases). CDR1 SNHLY and CDR2 FYNNEI come from the germline V gene. The CDR3 sequence is 16 residues long. V was clipped by 6 bases and J by 3 bases, with 15 bases between them. The DNA of the CDR3 is TGTGCCAGCAGAACAGGGCCGTCTGATGGGGCCAACGTCCTGACTTTC. Translating gives CASRTGPSDGANVLTF.